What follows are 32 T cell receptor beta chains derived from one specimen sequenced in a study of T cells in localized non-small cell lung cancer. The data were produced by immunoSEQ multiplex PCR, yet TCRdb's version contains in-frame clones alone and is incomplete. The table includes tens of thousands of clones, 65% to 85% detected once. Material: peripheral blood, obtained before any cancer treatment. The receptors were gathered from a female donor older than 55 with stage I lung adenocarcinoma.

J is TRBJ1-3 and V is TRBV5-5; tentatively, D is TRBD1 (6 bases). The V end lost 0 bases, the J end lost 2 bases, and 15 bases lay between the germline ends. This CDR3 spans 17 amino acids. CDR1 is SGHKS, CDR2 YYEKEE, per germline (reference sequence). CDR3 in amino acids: CASSLDGGSGPGNTIYF. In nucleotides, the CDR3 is TGTGCCAGCAGCTTGGATGGGGGCTCCGGCCCTGGAAACACCATATATTTT.

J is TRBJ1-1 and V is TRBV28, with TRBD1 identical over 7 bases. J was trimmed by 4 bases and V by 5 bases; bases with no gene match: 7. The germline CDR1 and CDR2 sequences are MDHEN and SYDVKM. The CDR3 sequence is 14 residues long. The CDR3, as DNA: TGTGCCAGCAGTATACAGGGGATCGGCACTGAAGCTTTCTTT. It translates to CASSIQGIGTEAFF.

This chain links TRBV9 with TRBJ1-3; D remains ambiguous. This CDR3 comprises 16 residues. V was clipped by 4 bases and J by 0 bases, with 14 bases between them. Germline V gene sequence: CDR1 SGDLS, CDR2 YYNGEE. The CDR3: CASSPFGGGSGNTIYF. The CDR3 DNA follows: TGTGCCAGCAGCCCTTTCGGAGGTGGCTCTGGAAACACCATATATTTT.

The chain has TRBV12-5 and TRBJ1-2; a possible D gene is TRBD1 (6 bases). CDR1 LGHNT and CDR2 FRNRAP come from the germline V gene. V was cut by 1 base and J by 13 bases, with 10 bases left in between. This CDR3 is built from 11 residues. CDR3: CASGLAGVVTF. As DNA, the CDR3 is TGTGCTAGTGGTTTGGCAGGGGTGGTCACCTTC.

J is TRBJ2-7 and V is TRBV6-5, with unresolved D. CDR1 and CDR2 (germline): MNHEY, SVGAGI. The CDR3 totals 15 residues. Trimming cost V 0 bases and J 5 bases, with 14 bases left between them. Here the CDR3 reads CASSYSNGRDNEQYF. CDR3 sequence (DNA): TGTGCCAGCAGTTACTCGAACGGCAGAGACAACGAGCAGTACTTC.

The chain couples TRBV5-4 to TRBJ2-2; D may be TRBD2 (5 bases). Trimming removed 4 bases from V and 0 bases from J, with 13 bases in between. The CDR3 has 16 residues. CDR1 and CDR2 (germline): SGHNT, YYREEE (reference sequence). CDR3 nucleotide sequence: TGTGCCAGCAGCCCCCCGGGGAGCTCGAACACCGGGGAGCTGTTTTTT. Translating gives CASSPPGSSNTGELFF.

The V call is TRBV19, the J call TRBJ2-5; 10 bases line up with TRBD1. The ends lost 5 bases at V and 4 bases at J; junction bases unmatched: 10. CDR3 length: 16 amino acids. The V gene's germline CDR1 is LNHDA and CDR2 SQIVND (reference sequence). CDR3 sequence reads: CASSPSRDRGRETQYF. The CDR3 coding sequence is TGTGCCAGTAGTCCGTCCCGGGACAGGGGTCGAGAGACCCAGTACTTC.

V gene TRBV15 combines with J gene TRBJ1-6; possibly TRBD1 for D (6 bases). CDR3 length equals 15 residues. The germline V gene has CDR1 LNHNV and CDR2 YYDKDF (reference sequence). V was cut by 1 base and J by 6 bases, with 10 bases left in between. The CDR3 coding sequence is TGTGCCACCAGCAGAGTGCGGGGGCGTAATTCACCCCTCCACTTT. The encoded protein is CATSRVRGRNSPLHF.

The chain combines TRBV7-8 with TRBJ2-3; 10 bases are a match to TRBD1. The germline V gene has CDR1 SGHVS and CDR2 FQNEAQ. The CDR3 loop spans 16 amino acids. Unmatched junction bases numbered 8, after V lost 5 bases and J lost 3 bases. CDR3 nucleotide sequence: TGTGCCAGCAGCGTCCGGGACAGGGGAGGGACAGATACGCAGTATTTT. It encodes CASSVRDRGGTDTQYF.

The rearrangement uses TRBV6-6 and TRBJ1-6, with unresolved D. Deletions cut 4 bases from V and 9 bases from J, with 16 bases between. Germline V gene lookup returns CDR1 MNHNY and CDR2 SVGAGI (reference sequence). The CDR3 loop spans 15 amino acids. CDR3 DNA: TGTGCCAGCAGTTCCCGCCCGAAACCCAGTTCACCCCTCCACTTT. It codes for CASSSRPKPSSPLHF.

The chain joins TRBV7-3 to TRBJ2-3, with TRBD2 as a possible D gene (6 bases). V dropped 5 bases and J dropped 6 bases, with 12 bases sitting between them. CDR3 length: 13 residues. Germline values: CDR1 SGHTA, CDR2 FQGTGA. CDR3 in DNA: TGTGCCAGCAGCGAGGAGGGATCCGATACGCAGTATTTT. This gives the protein CASSEEGSDTQYF. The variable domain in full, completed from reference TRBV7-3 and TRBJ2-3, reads GAGVSQTPSNKVTEKGKYVELRCDPISGHTALYWYRQSLGQGPEFLIYFQGTGAADDSGLPNDRFFAVRPEGSVSTLKIQRTERGDSAVYLCASSEEGSDTQYFGPGTRLTVL.

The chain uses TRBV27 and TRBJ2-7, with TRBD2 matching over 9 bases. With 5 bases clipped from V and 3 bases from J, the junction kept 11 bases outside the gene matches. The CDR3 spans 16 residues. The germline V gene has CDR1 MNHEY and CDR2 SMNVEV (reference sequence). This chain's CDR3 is CASSGLAGADFYEQYF. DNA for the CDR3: TGTGCCAGCAGTGGATTAGCGGGAGCCGATTTCTACGAGCAGTACTTC.

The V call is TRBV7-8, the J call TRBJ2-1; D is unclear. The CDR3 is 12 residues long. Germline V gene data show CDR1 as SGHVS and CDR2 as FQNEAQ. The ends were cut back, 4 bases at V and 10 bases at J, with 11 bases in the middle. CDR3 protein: CASSSGTPEQFF. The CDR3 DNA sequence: TGTGCCAGCAGCTCCGGTACCCCCGAGCAGTTCTTC.

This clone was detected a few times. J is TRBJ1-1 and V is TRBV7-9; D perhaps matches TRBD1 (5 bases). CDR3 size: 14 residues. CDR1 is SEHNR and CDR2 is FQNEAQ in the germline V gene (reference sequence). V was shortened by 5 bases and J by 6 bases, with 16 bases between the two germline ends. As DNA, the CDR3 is TGTGCCAGCAGCCCGAGCGGGGGAAGGGCTGAAGCTTTCTTT. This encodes CASSPSGGRAEAFF.

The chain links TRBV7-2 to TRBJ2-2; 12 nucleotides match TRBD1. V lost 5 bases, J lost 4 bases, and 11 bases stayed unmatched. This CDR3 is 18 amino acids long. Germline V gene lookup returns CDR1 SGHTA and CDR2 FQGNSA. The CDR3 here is CASSHGPGQGAGTGELFF. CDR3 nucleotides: TGTGCCAGCAGCCACGGTCCGGGACAGGGGGCGGGCACCGGGGAGCTGTTTTTT.

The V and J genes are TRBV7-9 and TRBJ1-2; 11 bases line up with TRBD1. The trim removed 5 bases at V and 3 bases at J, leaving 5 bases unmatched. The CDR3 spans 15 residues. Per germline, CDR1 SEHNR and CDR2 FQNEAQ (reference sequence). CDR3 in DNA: TGTGCCAGCAGCCCCGGGACAGGGGGAGACTATGGCTACACCTTC. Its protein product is CASSPGTGGDYGYTF.

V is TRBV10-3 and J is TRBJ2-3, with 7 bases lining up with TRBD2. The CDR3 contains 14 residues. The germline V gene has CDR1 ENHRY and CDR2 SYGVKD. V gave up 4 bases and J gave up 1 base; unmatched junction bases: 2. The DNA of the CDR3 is TGTGCCATCAGTGCCCTAGCGGGCACAGATACGCAGTATTTT. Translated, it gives CAISALAGTDTQYF.

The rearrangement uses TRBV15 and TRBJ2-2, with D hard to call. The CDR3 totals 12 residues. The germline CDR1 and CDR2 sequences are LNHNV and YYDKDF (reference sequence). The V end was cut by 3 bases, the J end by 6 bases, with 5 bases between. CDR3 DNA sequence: TGTGCCACCAGCAGCCCCGCCGGGGAGCTGTTTTTT. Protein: CATSSPAGELFF.

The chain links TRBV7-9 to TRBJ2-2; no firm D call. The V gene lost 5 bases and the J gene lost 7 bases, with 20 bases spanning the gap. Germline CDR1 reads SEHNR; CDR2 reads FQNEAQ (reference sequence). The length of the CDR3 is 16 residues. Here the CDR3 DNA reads TGTGCCAGCAGCCACAGATCGTCCGGGTTTGGCGGGGAGCTGTTTTTT. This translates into CASSHRSSGFGGELFF.

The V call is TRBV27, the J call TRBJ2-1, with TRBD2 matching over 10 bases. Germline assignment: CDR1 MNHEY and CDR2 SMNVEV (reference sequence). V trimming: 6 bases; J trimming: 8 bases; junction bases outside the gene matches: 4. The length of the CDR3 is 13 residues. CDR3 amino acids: CASRLAGIDEQFF. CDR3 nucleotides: TGTGCCAGCAGACTAGCGGGGATCGATGAGCAGTTCTTC.

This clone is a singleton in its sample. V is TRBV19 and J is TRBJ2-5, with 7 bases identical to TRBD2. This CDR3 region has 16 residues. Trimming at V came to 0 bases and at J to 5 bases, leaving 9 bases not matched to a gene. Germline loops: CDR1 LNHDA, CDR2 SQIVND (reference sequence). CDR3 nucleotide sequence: TGTGCCAGTAGTATAGATCAAGCGGGAATGTTGGAGACCCAGTACTTC. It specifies CASSIDQAGMLETQYF. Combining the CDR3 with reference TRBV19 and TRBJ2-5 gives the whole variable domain DGGITQSPKYLFRKEGQNVTLSCEQNLNHDAMYWYRQDPGQGLRLIYYSQIVNDFQKGDIAEGYSVSREKKESFPLTVTSAQKNPTAFYLCASSIDQAGMLETQYFGPGTRLLVL.

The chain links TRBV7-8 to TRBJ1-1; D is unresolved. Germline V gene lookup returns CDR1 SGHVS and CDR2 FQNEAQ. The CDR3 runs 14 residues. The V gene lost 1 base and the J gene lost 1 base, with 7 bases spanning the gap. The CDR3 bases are TGTGCCAGCAGCTTAGTTGCCCGGAACACTGAAGCTTTCTTT. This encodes CASSLVARNTEAFF.

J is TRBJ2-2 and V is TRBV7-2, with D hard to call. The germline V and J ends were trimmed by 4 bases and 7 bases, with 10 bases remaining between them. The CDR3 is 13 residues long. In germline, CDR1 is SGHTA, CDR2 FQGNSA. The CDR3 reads CASSSSGFGELFF. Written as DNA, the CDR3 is TGTGCCAGCAGCTCAAGTGGTTTCGGGGAGCTGTTTTTT.

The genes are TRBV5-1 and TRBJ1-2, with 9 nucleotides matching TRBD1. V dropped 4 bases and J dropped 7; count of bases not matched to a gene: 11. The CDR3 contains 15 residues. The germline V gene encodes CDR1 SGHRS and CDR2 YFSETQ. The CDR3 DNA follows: TGCGCCAGCAGCCCTGAGGGGACAGGGATCGGTGGCTACACCTTC. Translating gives CASSPEGTGIGGYTF. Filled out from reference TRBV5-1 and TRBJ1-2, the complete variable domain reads KAGVTQTPRYLIKTRGQQVTLSCSPISGHRSVSWYQQTPGQGLQFLFEYFSETQRNKGNFPGRFSGRQFSNSRSEMNVSTLELGDSALYLCASSPEGTGIGGYTFGSGTRLTVV.

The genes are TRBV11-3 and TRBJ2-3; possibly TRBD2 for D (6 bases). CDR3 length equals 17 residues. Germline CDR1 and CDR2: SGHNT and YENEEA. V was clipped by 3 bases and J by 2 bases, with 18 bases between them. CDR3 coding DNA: TGTGCCAGCAGCTTGGTTTTACTAGCAGGGTTCACAGATACGCAGTATTTT. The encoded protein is CASSLVLLAGFTDTQYF.

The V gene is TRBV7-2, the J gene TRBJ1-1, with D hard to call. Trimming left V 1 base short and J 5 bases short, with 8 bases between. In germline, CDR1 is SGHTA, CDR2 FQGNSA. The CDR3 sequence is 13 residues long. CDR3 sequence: CASSLEVGTEAFF. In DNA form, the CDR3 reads TGTGCCAGCAGCTTAGAGGTTGGGACTGAAGCTTTCTTT.

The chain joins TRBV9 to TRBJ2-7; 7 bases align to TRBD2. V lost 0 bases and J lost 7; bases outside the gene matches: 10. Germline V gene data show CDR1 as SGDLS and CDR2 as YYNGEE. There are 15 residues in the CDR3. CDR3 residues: CASSVGLADFGEQYF. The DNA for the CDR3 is TGTGCCAGCAGCGTAGGTCTAGCGGACTTCGGGGAGCAGTACTTC.

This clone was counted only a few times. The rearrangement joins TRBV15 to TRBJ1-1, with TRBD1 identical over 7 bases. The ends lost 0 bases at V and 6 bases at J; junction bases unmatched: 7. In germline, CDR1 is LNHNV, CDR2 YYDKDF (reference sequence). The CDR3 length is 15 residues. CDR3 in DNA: TGTGCCACCAGCAGAGATTCAGGGGGGGGCGCTGAAGCTTTCTTT. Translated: CATSRDSGGGAEAFF.

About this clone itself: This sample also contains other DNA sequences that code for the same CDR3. CDR3 in amino acids: CASSQGGANVLTF. The CDR3 DNA reads TGTGCCAGCAGCCAAGGTGGGGCCAACGTCCTGACTTTC. The chain joins TRBV14 to TRBJ2-6; no firm D call. Germline V lookup: CDR1 SGHDN, CDR2 FVKESK. This CDR3 spans 13 amino acids. The V and J ends lost 1 base and 3 bases respectively, with 1 base between them. Using reference TRBV14 and TRBJ2-6 for the parts outside the CDR3, the full variable domain is EAGVTQFPSHSVIEKGQTVTLRCDPISGHDNLYWYRRVMGKEIKFLLHFVKESKQDESGMPNNRFLAERTGGTYSTLKVQPAELEDSGVYFCASSQGGANVLTFGAGSRLTVL.

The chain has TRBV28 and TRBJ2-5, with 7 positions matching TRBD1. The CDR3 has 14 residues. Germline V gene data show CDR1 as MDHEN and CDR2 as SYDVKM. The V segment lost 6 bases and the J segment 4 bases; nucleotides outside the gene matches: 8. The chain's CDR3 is CASSRRQGRETQYF. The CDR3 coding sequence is TGTGCCAGCAGCCGTAGACAGGGTAGAGAGACCCAGTACTTC.

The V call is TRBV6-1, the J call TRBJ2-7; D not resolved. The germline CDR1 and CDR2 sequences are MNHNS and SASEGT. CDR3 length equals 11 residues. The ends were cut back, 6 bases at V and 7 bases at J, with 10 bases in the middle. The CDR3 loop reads CASRLELEQYF. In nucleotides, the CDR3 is TGTGCCAGCAGACTGGAACTAGAGCAGTACTTC.

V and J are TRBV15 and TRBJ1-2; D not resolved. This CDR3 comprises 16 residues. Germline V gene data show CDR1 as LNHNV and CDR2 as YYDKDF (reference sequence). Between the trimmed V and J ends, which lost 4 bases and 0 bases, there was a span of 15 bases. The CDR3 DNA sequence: TGTGCCACCAGCACCAACCCCTCCCTTGCTAACTATGGCTACACCTTC. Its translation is CATSTNPSLANYGYTF.